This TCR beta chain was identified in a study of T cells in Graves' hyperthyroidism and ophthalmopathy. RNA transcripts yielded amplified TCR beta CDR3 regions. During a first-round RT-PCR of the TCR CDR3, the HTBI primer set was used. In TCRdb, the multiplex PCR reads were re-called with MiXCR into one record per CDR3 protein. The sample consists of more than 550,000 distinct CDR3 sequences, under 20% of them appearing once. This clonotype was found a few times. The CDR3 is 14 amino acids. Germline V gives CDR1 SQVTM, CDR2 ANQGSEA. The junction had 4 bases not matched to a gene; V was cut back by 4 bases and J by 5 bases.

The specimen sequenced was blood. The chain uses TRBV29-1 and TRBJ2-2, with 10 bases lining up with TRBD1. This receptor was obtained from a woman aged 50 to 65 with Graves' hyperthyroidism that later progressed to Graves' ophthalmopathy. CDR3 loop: CSVGTGGVTGELFF. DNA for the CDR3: TGCAGCGTTGGGACAGGGGGAGTAACCGGGGAGCTGTTTTTT.